Each of the 18 T cell receptor beta chains below was sequenced from the same sample in a study of blood T cell repertoires in COVID-19. Measured with immunoSEQ multiplex PCR; TCRdb has only the in-frame clones, and not every one. The sample records more than 300,000 clones, approximately 87% being singletons. Material for sequencing was PBMCs or T cells enriched from blood (not recorded which). These receptors all come from a man aged 40-50 years in a cohort exposed to, infected with or recovered from COVID-19 (not recorded which).

The chain recombines TRBV10-1 with TRBJ2-3; 8 bases are a match to TRBD2. Germline CDR1 WNHNN, CDR2 SYGVQD (reference sequence). Trimming took 6 bases from V and 3 from J; bases not matched to a gene: 5. This CDR3 contains 14 residues. The CDR3, as DNA: TGCGCCAGCAGGGCAGCGGGAGAGACAGATACGCAGTATTTT. It translates to CASRAAGETDTQYF.

The chain has TRBV3-1 (or the pseudogene TRBV3-2) and TRBJ2-2, with 8 positions matching TRBD1. V dropped 1 base and J dropped 5; count of bases not matched to a gene: 9. Per germline, CDR1 LGHDT and CDR2 YNNKEL (reference sequence). The CDR3 extends over 17 amino acids. In nucleotides, the CDR3 is TGTGCCAGCAGCCAAGGTCGCGGACAGGGCTGGACCGGGGAGCTGTTTTTT. Protein: CASSQGRGQGWTGELFF.

This chain connects TRBV28 to TRBJ2-7, with 8 bases matching TRBD2. The CDR3 consists of 14 residues. Unmatched junction bases numbered 6, after V lost 5 bases and J lost 3 bases. Per the germline V gene, CDR1 is MDHEN and CDR2 is SYDVKM. The CDR3 loop reads CASSPPGLGYEQYF. The CDR3 coding sequence is TGTGCCAGCAGTCCTCCGGGACTAGGCTACGAGCAGTACTTC.

This clone was picked up one time. The rearrangement uses TRBV11-2 and TRBJ1-6; TRBD1 matches 10 bases. With V trimmed by 1 base and J by 10 bases, 13 bases remained unmatched. Germline values: CDR1 SGHAT, CDR2 FQNNGV. The CDR3 extends over 18 amino acids. CDR3 coding DNA: TGTGCCAGCAGCTTAGGTGGGACAGGGGAGGCGACAGGATCACCCCTCCACTTT. Translation: CASSLGGTGEATGSPLHF.

A few counts support this clone. Relative to the germline gene, one junction end is altered; a read error may explain this. The chain joins TRBV5-4 to TRBJ2-7; 16 bases are a match to TRBD2. This CDR3 has 16 amino acids. The germline CDR1 and CDR2 sequences are SGHNT and YYREEE (reference sequence). The CDR3 nucleotides are TGTGCCAGCAGTAACGGGACTAGCGGGAGGGCAGGTCGCTGGAACTTC. Its translation is CASSNGTSGRAGRWNF. The complete variable domain, with remaining parts taken from reference TRBV5-4 and TRBJ2-7, reads ETGVTQSPTHLIKTRGQQVTLRCSSQSGHNTVSWYQQALGQGPQFIFQYYREEENGRGNFPPRFSGLQFPNYSSELNVNALELDDSALYLCASSNGTSGRAGRWNFGPGTRLTVT.

The V call is TRBV19, the J call TRBJ1-4; 9 bases fit TRBD1. CDR3 length equals 15 residues. The junction had 5 bases not matched to a gene; V was cut back by 4 bases and J by 5 bases. Germline V gene sequence: CDR1 LNHDA, CDR2 SQIVND (reference sequence). The CDR3 sequence is CASSTPGQGNEKLFF. The CDR3 DNA reads as TGTGCCAGTAGTACCCCGGGACAGGGAAATGAAAAACTGTTTTTT.

The chain links TRBV3-1 (or the pseudogene TRBV3-2) to TRBJ1-3; weak D call: TRBD1 (6 bases). The CDR3 consists of 15 residues. V was pared by 0 bases and J by 2 bases, with 8 bases between. Germline V lookup: CDR1 LGHDT, CDR2 YNNKEL (reference sequence). The CDR3 sequence: CASSQDSGAGNTIYF. The CDR3 DNA is TGTGCCAGCAGCCAAGATTCAGGGGCTGGAAACACCATATATTTT.

This clone was recorded once. The CDR3 DNA follows: TGTGCCTGCCGGGGGGACGGGTCCTACGAGCAGTACTTC. It yields the protein CACRGDGSYEQYF. The gene calls are TRBV30 and TRBJ2-7; 7 nucleotides line up with TRBD2. CDR3 length: 13 residues. Losses at the gene ends were 6 bases for V and 1 base for J; bases not matched to a gene: 6. Per the germline V gene, CDR1 is GTSNPN and CDR2 is SVGIG (reference sequence).

This rearrangement joins TRBV5-5 to TRBJ2-5; 9 bases are shared with TRBD2. Germline assignment: CDR1 SGHKS and CDR2 YYEKEE (reference sequence). Trimming cost V 0 bases and J 5 bases; bases outside gene matches: 17. The length of the CDR3 is 19 residues. CDR3 nucleotides: TGTGCCAGCAGCTTGGAGTTCGGTGCTTCAGGCGGGAGGGGGGAGACCCAGTACTTC. Its translation is CASSLEFGASGGRGETQYF.

This clone appeared a single time. V usage is TRBV28 and J usage is TRBJ1-5, with a possible D match to TRBD1 (5 bases). Trimming removed 6 bases from V and 2 bases from J, with 14 bases in between. There are 15 residues in the CDR3. Germline loops: CDR1 MDHEN, CDR2 SYDVKM. The CDR3: CASSYPRGGNQPQHF. CDR3 DNA: TGTGCCAGCAGCTATCCCCGGGGGGGCAATCAGCCCCAGCATTTT. Filled out from reference TRBV28 and TRBJ1-5, the complete variable domain reads DVKVTQSSRYLVKRTGEKVFLECVQDMDHENMFWYRQDPGLGLRLIYFSYDVKMKEKGDIPEGYSVSREKKERFSLILESASTNQTSMYLCASSYPRGGNQPQHFGDGTRLSIL.

The rearrangement links TRBV7-9 to TRBJ1-6, with D possibly TRBD1 on 5 matching bases. Trimming removed 1 base at V and 5 bases at J, with 9 bases between. Per germline, CDR1 SEHNR and CDR2 FQNEAQ (reference sequence). The CDR3 loop spans 15 amino acids. The CDR3 DNA follows: TGTGCCAGCAGCTTAGAAAGGGGCAATAATTCACCCCTCCACTTT. It specifies CASSLERGNNSPLHF.

The rearrangement links TRBV14 to TRBJ2-1; tentative D call: TRBD2 (7 bases). The CDR3 loop spans 17 amino acids. Germline CDR1 reads SGHDN; CDR2 reads FVKESK. Trimming pared 0 bases from V and 8 bases from J, leaving 20 bases between. The CDR3 DNA reads as TGTGCCAGCAGCCAAGATATTTTCGGGGGGCGGAGAGATGAGCAGTTCTTC. Protein: CASSQDIFGGRRDEQFF.

This chain uses TRBV6-1 with TRBJ2-1; 9 bases match TRBD2. The CDR3 loop spans 16 amino acids. The trim removed 1 base at V and 6 bases at J, leaving 7 bases unmatched. Germline CDR1 and CDR2: MNHNS and SASEGT. CDR3 sequence (DNA): TGTGCCAGCAGTGAAGACCTAGCGGGATTGGGCAATGAGCAGTTCTTC. Translated: CASSEDLAGLGNEQFF.

The rearrangement links TRBV13 to TRBJ2-1, with TRBD2 identical over 12 bases. V was pared by 4 bases and J by 1 base, with 5 bases of the junction left unmatched. The germline V gene has CDR1 PRHDT and CDR2 FYEKMQ (reference sequence). The CDR3 totals 17 residues. The CDR3, as DNA: TGTGCCAGCAGCTCCCGACTAGCGGGAGTATCCTACAATGAGCAGTTCTTC. Its translation is CASSSRLAGVSYNEQFF.

The sample holds one count of this clone. The V and J genes are TRBV5-1 and TRBJ2-5; TRBD2 might be the D (6 bases). With 6 bases removed from V and 5 bases from J, the gap between germline ends came to 23 bases. CDR3 length: 16 residues. Germline V gives CDR1 SGHRS, CDR2 YFSETQ. The CDR3 DNA reads TGCGCCAGCATCAAAACAGCCGGTTCCGGGACTGAGACCCAGTACTTC. Protein product: CASIKTAGSGTETQYF.

Note on this clone: The sample contains more than one DNA sequence encoding this CDR3. The J gene is TRBJ1-1, the V gene TRBV5-1, with TRBD1 as a possible D gene (5 bases). Trimming stripped 4 bases from V and 1 base from J, with 8 bases between. Per germline, CDR1 SGHRS and CDR2 YFSETQ. The CDR3 length is 13 residues. In DNA form, the CDR3 reads TGCGCCAGCAGCGAGCAGGGGAACACTGAAGCTTTCTTT. Amino acids: CASSEQGNTEAFF.

The CDR3 bases are TGCGCCAGCGTGGGACAGGGGGCCGATGGCTACACCTTC. Encoded protein: CASVGQGADGYTF. This chain connects TRBV5-1 to TRBJ1-2; 12 positions match TRBD1. V shed 7 bases and J 6 bases; nucleotides not matched to a gene: 4. Per the germline V gene, CDR1 is SGHRS and CDR2 is YFSETQ. This CDR3 spans 13 amino acids.

On this clone: In the same sample, other DNA sequences code for this CDR3. The chain employs TRBV18 and TRBJ1-1; the D gene is possibly TRBD1 (5 bases). The germline gives CDR1 KGHSH, CDR2 LQKENI. With 5 bases removed from V and 1 base from J, the gap between germline ends came to 8 bases. The CDR3 consists of 13 residues. CDR3 sequence reads: CASSTGQNTEAFF. CDR3 nucleotide sequence: TGTGCCAGCTCAACCGGACAGAACACTGAAGCTTTCTTT.